The 22 T cell receptor beta chains below come from one sample, sequenced in a study of blood T cell repertoires in COVID-19. Profiled with immunoSEQ multiplex PCR; TCRdb holds only in-frame clones, not every one. The sample has under 300,000 clones, 75% to 95% seen once. Material: PBMCs or T cells enriched from blood (not recorded which). These receptors were obtained from a woman aged 18-30 years who had recovered from COVID-19.

The genes are TRBV5-4 and TRBJ2-1; maybe TRBD1 (6 bases). Germline V gene lookup returns CDR1 SGHNT and CDR2 YYREEE (reference sequence). The CDR3 is made up of 14 amino acids. Trimming stripped 5 bases from V and 6 bases from J, with 15 bases between. The CDR3 DNA follows: TGTGCCAGCAGTTCCGGGACACCAATCAATGAGCAGTTCTTC. The encoded protein is CASSSGTPINEQFF.

This clone was detected a few times. Other nucleotide sequences from this sample produce the same CDR3. The CDR3 loop is CASSQDGQGVNYGYTF. CDR3 nucleotide sequence: TGCGCCAGCAGCCAAGACGGACAGGGAGTAAACTATGGCTACACCTTC. V is TRBV4-3 and J is TRBJ1-2; the match to TRBD1 covers 8 bases. CDR3 length: 16 amino acids. Per germline, CDR1 LGHNA and CDR2 YSLEER. The V gene end was trimmed by 0 bases and the J gene end by 2 bases; junction bases not matched to a gene: 5.

This chain links TRBV3-1 (or the pseudogene TRBV3-2) with TRBJ1-1; 7 nucleotides match TRBD1. This CDR3 is 14 amino acids long. J gave up 3 bases and V 6 bases, and 7 bases lay outside the gene matches. Germline V gives CDR1 LGHDT, CDR2 YNNKEL (reference sequence). The CDR3 DNA follows: TGTGCCAGCAGGGGACGGGACAGAGACACTGAAGCTTTCTTT. Translating it yields CASRGRDRDTEAFF.

V and J are TRBV2 and TRBJ1-3, with D possibly TRBD1 on 6 matching bases. This CDR3 region has 14 residues. V shed 6 bases and J shed 1 base, with 10 bases lying between them. Germline CDR1 SNHLY, CDR2 FYNNEI. CDR3 sequence: CASRYRESGNTIYF. The CDR3 DNA sequence: TGTGCCAGCAGGTACAGGGAATCTGGAAACACCATATATTTT.

This chain connects TRBV4-1 to TRBJ1-5; no firm D call. Germline V lookup: CDR1 MGHRA, CDR2 YSYEKL. V was cut by 0 bases and J by 5 bases, with 8 bases left in between. This CDR3 is 14 amino acids long. The CDR3 sequence: CASSQEVAYQPQHF. The CDR3 DNA reads as TGCGCCAGCAGCCAAGAGGTAGCCTATCAGCCCCAGCATTTT.

In this sample, this clone turned up once. The chain combines TRBV18 with TRBJ1-1, with TRBD1 identical over 12 bases. CDR1 KGHSH and CDR2 LQKENI come from the germline V gene. With 0 bases clipped from V and 11 bases from J, the junction kept 4 bases outside the gene matches. The CDR3 is made up of 14 amino acids. The chain's CDR3 is CASSPPGQGAWAFF. For the CDR3, the DNA is TGTGCCAGCTCACCACCGGGACAGGGGGCATGGGCTTTCTTT.

V is TRBV18 and J is TRBJ2-7; possible D gene TRBD1, 6 bases. CDR1 is KGHSH and CDR2 is LQKENI in the germline V gene. With 3 bases removed from V and 3 bases from J, the gap between germline ends came to 9 bases. This CDR3 region has 13 residues. The CDR3 DNA reads TGTGCCAGCTCACCGGGACACCTCTACGAGCAGTACTTC. Translation: CASSPGHLYEQYF.

The J gene is TRBJ1-6, the V gene TRBV9; unclear D gene. Germline CDR1 and CDR2: SGDLS and YYNGEE. The CDR3 has 15 residues. V lost 0 bases to trimming and J lost 7 bases, with 11 bases between them. CDR3 residues: CASSVGGQTNSPLHF. CDR3 nucleotide sequence: TGTGCCAGCAGCGTAGGTGGGCAGACAAATTCACCCCTCCACTTT.

The chain has TRBV27 and TRBJ1-2; TRBD1 agrees at 8 bases. This CDR3 contains 16 residues. The germline V gene encodes CDR1 MNHEY and CDR2 SMNVEV (reference sequence). J lost 4 bases, V lost 0 bases, and 7 bases had no gene match. The CDR3 here is CASSLSSTGAIYGYTF. CDR3 DNA: TGTGCCAGCAGTTTATCTTCGACAGGGGCAATCTATGGCTACACCTTC.

The rearrangement joins TRBV11-2 to TRBJ1-3; D is unclear. V was clipped by 1 base and J by 6 bases, with 7 bases between them. The CDR3 runs to 13 residues. Germline V lookup: CDR1 SGHAT, CDR2 FQNNGV. CDR3 nucleotide sequence: TGTGCCAGCAGCTTAGGGCAATCAAACACCATATATTTT. This codes for CASSLGQSNTIYF.

The V and J genes are TRBV28 and TRBJ1-1; 8 bases align to TRBD1. Germline CDR1 reads MDHEN; CDR2 reads SYDVKM. The CDR3 has 13 residues. V shed 8 bases, J shed 0 bases, and the junction held 2 bases outside the gene matches. CDR3 sequence reads: CASGTGMNTEAFF. In nucleotides, the CDR3 is TGTGCCAGCGGGACAGGAATGAACACTGAAGCTTTCTTT.

The gene calls are TRBV23-1 and TRBJ1-6, with D possibly matching TRBD1 (5 bases). TRBV23-1 qualifies as an ORF whose function is uncertain. Trimming removed 3 bases at V and 0 bases at J, with 18 bases between. This CDR3 has 19 amino acids. This CDR3 reads CASSQSTVRTSSYNSPLHF. The CDR3 region has the DNA TGCGCCAGCAGTCAGTCCACTGTCCGGACAAGCTCCTATAATTCACCCCTCCACTTT.

V is TRBV19 and J is TRBJ1-5, with TRBD1 matching over 8 bases. Trimming cost V 0 bases and J 9 bases; bases outside gene matches: 10. Germline CDR1 LNHDA, CDR2 SQIVND (reference sequence). This CDR3 region has 16 residues. CDR3 protein: CASSIDPGQGGLPQHF. Here the CDR3 DNA reads TGTGCCAGTAGTATAGATCCAGGACAGGGAGGTCTGCCCCAGCATTTT.

This clone has a single count. The chain has TRBV24-1 and TRBJ1-1; D call uncertain. Trimming took 2 bases from V and 1 from J, leaving 7 bases between them. Germline V lookup: CDR1 KGHDR, CDR2 SFDVKD. CDR3 length: 14 amino acids. The CDR3 spells CATSDSWPNTEAFF. The CDR3 DNA reads as TGTGCCACCAGTGATTCGTGGCCGAACACTGAAGCTTTCTTT.

The chain joins TRBV6-5 to TRBJ1-6; 7 nucleotides agree with TRBD1. From germline, CDR1 is MNHEY and CDR2 SVGAGI. After removal of 6 bases from V and 9 bases from J, the junction contained 8 bases not matched to a gene. The CDR3 has 14 residues. As DNA, the CDR3 is TGTGCCAGCAGCAAACAGGGGAACGGTTCACCCCTCCACTTT. It translates to CASSKQGNGSPLHF.

This rearrangement joins TRBV28 to TRBJ1-5; 9 nucleotides agree with TRBD1. The CDR3 runs 16 residues. The V gene end was trimmed by 6 bases and the J gene end by 8 bases; junction bases not matched to a gene: 14. Per germline, CDR1 MDHEN and CDR2 SYDVKM. CDR3 nucleotide sequence: TGTGCCAGCAGCTCCGGGGGACAGGGTAGCGGGGAGCCCCAGCATTTT. Translated: CASSSGGQGSGEPQHF.

As regards this clone: A read error may produce the germline difference seen at one junction end. This chain connects TRBV7-7 to TRBJ2-5, with D maybe TRBD1 (6 bases). Germline CDR1 and CDR2: SSHAT and FNYEAQ (reference sequence). The length of the CDR3 is 15 residues. The CDR3 region is CASSATQGLGETQYF. The CDR3 DNA sequence: TGTGCTAGCAGCGCGACCCAGGGGTTGGGGGAGACCCAGTACTTC.

The chain employs TRBV12-3 or TRBV12-4 and TRBJ2-7, with TRBD1 identical over 7 bases. With 7 bases clipped from V and 3 bases from J, the junction kept 6 bases outside the gene matches. The CDR3 contains 13 residues. This chain's CDR3 is CASNKGDSYEQYF. As DNA, the CDR3 is TGTGCCAGCAATAAAGGGGACAGCTACGAGCAGTACTTC.

In this sample, this clone turned up once. The chain couples TRBV29-1 to TRBJ1-2; D not certain. Germline loops: CDR1 SQVTM, CDR2 ANQGSEA. Trimming removed 4 bases from V and 3 bases from J, with 18 bases in between. This CDR3 region has 15 residues. The CDR3 here is CSVAFLGGGDYGYTF. The CDR3, as DNA: TGCAGCGTTGCCTTCCTCGGAGGCGGGGACTATGGCTACACCTTC.

The chain couples TRBV7-9 to TRBJ1-2; TRBD1 is a possible D gene (5 bases). CDR3 length: 14 residues. V lost 5 bases and J lost 5, with 15 bases in between. CDR1 SEHNR and CDR2 FQNEAQ come from the germline V gene (reference sequence). CDR3 loop: CASSPGGLTYGYTF. The CDR3 DNA is TGTGCCAGCAGCCCCGGGGGGTTGACGTATGGCTACACCTTC.

The chain is built from TRBV9 and TRBJ2-7; 11 nucleotides line up with TRBD2. Looked up from germline, CDR1 is SGDLS and CDR2 is YYNGEE. With V trimmed by 4 bases and J by 5 bases, 17 bases remained unmatched. CDR3 length: 18 residues. DNA of the CDR3: TGTGCCAGCAGCTCAGAGGCAATAGCGGGAGGGCCGGGAAACGAGCAGTACTTC. Its translation is CASSSEAIAGGPGNEQYF.

The chain couples TRBV6-5 to TRBJ2-7; TRBD2 matches at 11 bases. Per the germline V gene, CDR1 is MNHEY and CDR2 is SVGAGI. This CDR3 spans 14 amino acids. The trim removed 7 bases at V and 2 bases at J, leaving 4 bases unmatched. DNA for the CDR3: TGTGCCAGCAAGCCTAGCGGGGGGACCTACGAGCAGTACTTC. The encoded protein is CASKPSGGTYEQYF.